This T cell receptor beta chain is from a study of blood T cell repertoires in COVID-19. The wider study: Both acute and convalescent COVID-19 samples were obtained from the United States, Italy and Spain. PBMCs, B-cell-depleted T cells, or T cells provided the cDNA or gDNA that made up the material.

V was shortened by 2 bases and J by 0 bases, with 12 bases between the two germline ends. Germline loops: CDR1 SGHNT, CDR2 YYREEE (reference sequence). The CDR3 consists of 16 residues. Sequencing was performed with immunoSEQ multiplex PCR; in TCRdb, only in-frame clones are kept and a portion is missing. The table has about 70,000 clones, over 60% seen once. Sequencing was done on a sample of peripheral blood. This TCR derives from a woman of 80 years or more with active or convalescent COVID-19. This sequence joins TRBV5-4 and TRBJ2-4; tentative D call: TRBD1 (6 bases). CDR3 DNA: TGTGCCAGCAGCTTCGGACAGAGATTAGCCAAAAACATTCAGTACTTC. Translated, it gives CASSFGQRLAKNIQYF.